These 30 T cell receptor beta chains share one sample of origin, sequenced in a study of T cell responses to AZD1222 COVID-19 vaccine. Sequencing was performed with immunoSEQ multiplex PCR; in TCRdb, only in-frame clones are kept and a portion is missing. The sample includes around 160,000 clones, 85% to 95% of them seen just once. Sample: peripheral blood, taken on day 0 of AZD1222 vaccination. The source is an adult in good health.

This chain connects TRBV5-5 to TRBJ2-2, with D unresolved. V shed 0 bases and J shed 7 bases, with 7 bases lying between them. Germline CDR1 and CDR2: SGHKS and YYEKEE (reference sequence). CDR3 length equals 13 residues. As DNA, the CDR3 is TGTGCCAGCAGCTTGGGGGTTGGCGGGGAGCTGTTTTTT. It encodes CASSLGVGGELFF.

J is TRBJ1-1 and V is TRBV2; D unclear. Trimming left V 6 bases short and J 1 base short, with 12 bases between. Germline CDR1 is SNHLY and CDR2 is FYNNEI. This CDR3 spans 14 amino acids. The CDR3 coding sequence is TGTGCCAGCAGCGCAGCGGGAGAGAACACTGAAGCTTTCTTT. Translated, it gives CASSAAGENTEAFF.

V gene TRBV5-1 combines with J gene TRBJ1-2, with 8 bases that match TRBD1. Per the germline V gene, CDR1 is SGHRS and CDR2 is YFSETQ. CDR3 length equals 14 residues. With V trimmed by 0 bases and J by 6 bases, 4 bases remained unmatched. CDR3 nucleotides: TGCGCCAGCAGCTTGGCGCAGGGGGCGAATGGCTACACCTTC. This encodes CASSLAQGANGYTF.

The V and J genes are TRBV5-1 and TRBJ2-5, with 7 bases that match TRBD1. Germline loops: CDR1 SGHRS, CDR2 YFSETQ. The CDR3 loop spans 14 amino acids. V dropped 4 bases and J dropped 2; count of bases not matched to a gene: 5. CDR3 nucleotides: TGCGCCAGCAGCGACTCGGGACAGCAAGAGACCCAGTACTTC. It yields the protein CASSDSGQQETQYF. The full variable domain, completed using reference TRBV5-1 and TRBJ2-5, is KAGVTQTPRYLIKTRGQQVTLSCSPISGHRSVSWYQQTPGQGLQFLFEYFSETQRNKGNFPGRFSGRQFSNSRSEMNVSTLELGDSALYLCASSDSGQQETQYFGPGTRLLVL.

The chain combines TRBV5-5 with TRBJ2-7; no reliable D call. The V gene's germline CDR1 is SGHKS and CDR2 YYEKEE (reference sequence). V lost 0 bases and J 7 bases, leaving 8 bases between the germline ends. CDR3 length: 12 residues. The CDR3 is CASSLDPWEQYF. For the CDR3, the DNA is TGTGCCAGCAGCTTGGATCCCTGGGAGCAGTACTTC.

This rearrangement joins TRBV11-3 to TRBJ2-3; no reliable D call. Trimming pared 1 base from V and 6 bases from J, leaving 8 bases between. The CDR3 runs 13 residues. Germline CDR1 and CDR2: SGHNT and YENEEA. The CDR3 nucleotides read TGTGCCAGCAGCTTAGGGAGTTTGGATACGCAGTATTTT. This sequence encodes CASSLGSLDTQYF. The full variable domain, rest sourced from reference TRBV11-3 and TRBJ2-3, is EAGVVQSPRYKIIEKKQPVAFWCNPISGHNTLYWYLQNLGQGPELLIRYENEEAVDDSQLPKDRFSAERLKGVDSTLKIQPAELGDSAVYLCASSLGSLDTQYFGPGTRLTVL.

This chain joins TRBV4-1 and TRBJ2-5, with 10 bases identical to TRBD2. CDR3 length: 16 residues. Losses at the gene ends were 4 bases for V and 1 base for J; bases not matched to a gene: 6. Germline V gene lookup returns CDR1 MGHRA and CDR2 YSYEKL. Here the CDR3 DNA reads TGCGCCAGCAGCCCTTCCATAGCGGGAGGCCAAGAGACCCAGTACTTC. This codes for CASSPSIAGGQETQYF.

The chain uses TRBV2 and TRBJ1-3; possible D gene TRBD1, 5 bases. The CDR3 sequence is 14 residues long. Germline assignment: CDR1 SNHLY and CDR2 FYNNEI. Deletions cut 2 bases from V and 3 bases from J, with 8 bases between. The CDR3 is CASSEQGNGNTIYF. The CDR3 DNA follows: TGTGCCAGCAGTGAACAGGGTAATGGAAACACCATATATTTT. The whole variable domain, filled in from reference TRBV2 and TRBJ1-3, reads EPEVTQTPSHQVTQMGQEVILRCVPISNHLYFYWYRQILGQKVEFLVSFYNNEISEKSEIFDDQFSVERPDGSNFTLKIRSTKLEDSAMYFCASSEQGNGNTIYFGEGSWLTVV.

V and J are TRBV21-1 and TRBJ2-3; the D call TRBD2 from the table was never checked on the DNA. TRBV21-1 is a listed pseudogene. This CDR3 spans 19 amino acids. This CDR3 reads CASSKGVRASGSLGDTQYF. In DNA form, the CDR3 reads TGTGCCAGCAGCAAAGGGGTTAGGGCTAGCGGTTCACTGGGGGATACGCAGTATTTT.

The gene calls are TRBV29-1 and TRBJ1-2; D is unresolved. The CDR3 extends over 11 amino acids. In germline, CDR1 is SQVTM, CDR2 ANQGSEA. V was cut by 4 bases and J by 6 bases, with 9 bases left in between. DNA for the CDR3: TGCAGCGTTGGCCAGATTGATGGCTACACCTTC. Translating gives CSVGQIDGYTF.

The CDR3 DNA reads as TGCGCCAGCAGTGAGGCCGGGACTCCCCCCTACGAGCAGTACTTC. As protein: CASSEAGTPPYEQYF. The chain couples TRBV10-2 to TRBJ2-7; D is possibly TRBD2 (6 bases). CDR1 is WSHSY, CDR2 SAAADI, per germline. There are 15 residues in the CDR3. Trimming took 2 bases from V and 2 from J, leaving 13 bases between them.

CDR3 DNA: TGTGCCAGCAGCCAACATAGGGATTCTAACTATGGCTACACCTTC. It is translated as CASSQHRDSNYGYTF. The chain combines TRBV11-1 with TRBJ1-2; D ambiguous. Between the trimmed V and J ends, which lost 5 bases and 0 bases, there was a span of 13 bases. Germline V gene lookup returns CDR1 SGHAT and CDR2 FQDESV (reference sequence). The CDR3 sequence is 15 residues long.

The chain employs TRBV7-2 and TRBJ1-2, with a possible D match to TRBD1 (5 bases). The CDR3 is made up of 15 amino acids. V was trimmed by 3 bases and J by 0 bases, leaving 11 bases between them. In germline, CDR1 is SGHTA, CDR2 FQGNSA. Here the CDR3 DNA reads TGTGCCAGCAGCTTCTCCGGGGGGGCTAACTATGGCTACACCTTC. Encoded protein: CASSFSGGANYGYTF. Variable domain in full (rest from reference TRBV7-2 and TRBJ1-2): GAGVSQSPSNKVTEKGKDVELRCDPISGHTALYWYRQSLGQGLEFLIYFQGNSAPDKSGLPSDRFSAERTGGSVSTLTIQRTQQEDSAVYLCASSFSGGANYGYTFGSGTRLTVV.

This clone was recorded once. V is TRBV3-1 (or the pseudogene TRBV3-2) and J is TRBJ2-1, with D possibly matching TRBD2 (5 bases). Trimming took 2 bases from V and 10 from J, leaving 9 bases between them. The CDR3 is made up of 12 amino acids. Germline V gene lookup returns CDR1 LGHDT and CDR2 YNNKEL (reference sequence). The CDR3 DNA reads as TGTGCCAGCAGCCAATTGCAGCGGGAGCAGTTCTTC. The encoded protein is CASSQLQREQFF.

This clone has only a few counts. V is TRBV25-1 and J is TRBJ2-1; 7 bases are shared with TRBD1. Germline CDR1 and CDR2: MGHDK and SYGVNS. J lost 8 bases, V lost 3 bases, and 10 bases had no gene match. This CDR3 spans 15 amino acids. CDR3 residues: CASSEVEGAYYEQFF. DNA of the CDR3: TGTGCCAGCAGTGAGGTAGAGGGGGCCTATTATGAGCAGTTCTTC.

V and J are TRBV5-1 and TRBJ1-1; TRBD1 matches 12 bases. V shed 0 bases, J shed 11 bases, and the junction held 11 bases outside the gene matches. CDR3 length: 16 residues. The germline V gene encodes CDR1 SGHRS and CDR2 YFSETQ. The CDR3 is CASSLVLSGTGGRAFF. The CDR3 nucleotides read TGCGCCAGCAGCTTGGTTTTATCCGGGACAGGGGGCCGGGCTTTCTTT.

The rearrangement uses TRBV5-8 and TRBJ1-5, with D possibly TRBD1 on 5 matching bases. Germline assignment: CDR1 SGHTS and CDR2 YDEGEE. With 2 bases removed from V and 6 bases from J, the gap between germline ends came to 6 bases. The CDR3 is 12 amino acids. The CDR3 sequence: CASSFGGQPQHF. The CDR3 nucleotides are TGTGCCAGCAGCTTCGGGGGTCAGCCCCAGCATTTT.

V gene TRBV11-2 combines with J gene TRBJ2-7; TRBD2 matches 11 bases. V was pared by 1 base and J by 4 bases, with 3 bases of the junction left unmatched. Germline V lookup: CDR1 SGHAT, CDR2 FQNNGV. The CDR3 consists of 15 residues. This CDR3 reads CASSLGLAGGYEQYF. The CDR3 DNA sequence: TGTGCCAGCAGCTTAGGGCTAGCGGGAGGTTACGAGCAGTACTTC.

CDR3 protein: CASSPQGTEAFF. CDR3 bases: TGTGCCAGCAGCCCCCAGGGGACTGAAGCTTTCTTT. The chain combines TRBV9 with TRBJ1-1; a possible D gene is TRBD1 (6 bases). The CDR3 totals 12 residues. CDR1 and CDR2 from the germline V gene are SGDLS and YYNGEE. Trimming removed 4 bases at V and 5 bases at J, with 9 bases between.

V usage is TRBV4-2 and J usage is TRBJ1-2, with D unresolved. The germline V gene has CDR1 LGHNA and CDR2 YNFKEQ. CDR3 length: 19 amino acids. Trimming took 5 bases from V and 0 from J, leaving 25 bases between them. The CDR3 coding sequence is TGTGCCAGCAGCGTCCGGGTCTTTGCCGCGTCTTTTACTAACTATGGCTACACCTTC. Translated, it gives CASSVRVFAASFTNYGYTF.

The chain employs TRBV19 and TRBJ1-3; D call uncertain. The ends were cut back, 2 bases at V and 0 bases at J, with 11 bases in the middle. Germline V gene lookup returns CDR1 LNHDA and CDR2 SQIVND (reference sequence). This CDR3 comprises 16 residues. The CDR3: CASSITRVLSGNTIYF. DNA of the CDR3: TGTGCCAGTAGTATAACGAGGGTGCTCTCTGGAAACACCATATATTTT. The full variable domain, with the rest looked up from reference TRBV19 and TRBJ1-3, is DGGITQSPKYLFRKEGQNVTLSCEQNLNHDAMYWYRQDPGQGLRLIYYSQIVNDFQKGDIAEGYSVSREKKESFPLTVTSAQKNPTAFYLCASSITRVLSGNTIYFGEGSWLTVV.

The chain has TRBV6-5 and TRBJ2-2, with D unresolved. The CDR3 covers 12 residues. Trimming took 0 bases from V and 7 from J, leaving 3 bases between them. The germline gives CDR1 MNHEY, CDR2 SVGAGI. The CDR3 nucleotides read TGTGCCAGCAGTTACTCCTACGGGGAGCTGTTTTTT. It codes for CASSYSYGELFF.

The CDR3 sequence: CASSPRGQGRWGSEAFF. The CDR3 DNA reads as TGTGCCAGCAGCCCCCGGGGACAGGGGCGCTGGGGCTCTGAAGCTTTCTTT. This sequence joins TRBV7-2 and TRBJ1-1, with 10 bases that match TRBD1. The V segment lost 5 bases and the J segment 6 bases; nucleotides outside the gene matches: 15. The CDR3 contains 17 residues. CDR1 SGHTA and CDR2 FQGNSA come from the germline V gene.

The genes are TRBV29-1 and TRBJ1-2; perhaps TRBD1 as D (6 bases). The CDR3 has 12 amino acids. CDR1 is SQVTM, CDR2 ANQGSEA, per germline. Trimming removed 6 bases at V and 8 bases at J, with 16 bases between. The CDR3 reads CSVTGSIIGYTF. In DNA form, the CDR3 reads TGCAGCGTCACAGGGAGTATTATAGGCTACACCTTC. Full variable domain (outside the CDR3, taken from reference TRBV29-1 and TRBJ1-2): SAVISQKPSRDICQRGTSLTIQCQVDSQVTMMFWYRQQPGQSLTLIATANQGSEATYESGFVIDKFPISRPNLTFSTLTVSNMSPEDSSIYLCSVTGSIIGYTFGSGTRLTVV.

Turning to this clone: No conserved phenylalanine or tryptophan is present at the end of the CDR3, so a read error is the likely explanation. The DNA is left out, because the CDR3 cannot be placed on it with certainty; the CDR3 is given as TCRdb lists it. The chain recombines TRBV7-6 with TRBJ1-2. Germline lookup yields CDR1 SGHVS and CDR2 FNYEAQ. The CDR3 adds up to 10 amino acids, both ends counted. This CDR3 reads CASSLGDGPR.

V is TRBV5-1 and J is TRBJ1-1, with 10 positions matching TRBD1. CDR1 SGHRS and CDR2 YFSETQ come from the germline V gene. Trimming cost V 4 bases and J 6 bases; bases outside gene matches: 6. The CDR3 is made up of 14 amino acids. CDR3 protein: CASSPTGGSAEAFF. The CDR3 DNA reads as TGCGCCAGCAGCCCGACAGGGGGCTCAGCTGAAGCTTTCTTT.

The chain combines TRBV18 with TRBJ1-4; D is undetermined. The germline CDR1 and CDR2 sequences are KGHSH and LQKENI. The V end lost 3 bases, the J end lost 8 bases, and 22 bases lay between the germline ends. This CDR3 comprises 17 residues. The CDR3 DNA follows: TGTGCCAGCTCACCCCCTATTGAACCTCGCCGGCAGGAAAAACTGTTTTTT. Its translation: CASSPPIEPRRQEKLFF.

This sequence joins TRBV27 and TRBJ2-3; no firm D call. Germline V lookup: CDR1 MNHEY, CDR2 SMNVEV (reference sequence). V lost 2 bases to trimming and J lost 0 bases, with 12 bases between them. This CDR3 spans 16 amino acids. CDR3 bases: TGTGCCAGCAGTTTAATTATAGGACCTAGCACAGATACGCAGTATTTT. It translates to CASSLIIGPSTDTQYF.

This clone turned up a few times. This CDR3 is CASSVSPGPQETQYF. In nucleotides, the CDR3 is TGTGCCAGCAGCGTTAGCCCAGGCCCCCAAGAGACCCAGTACTTC. The chain recombines TRBV9 with TRBJ2-5; D remains ambiguous. CDR1 and CDR2 from the germline V gene are SGDLS and YYNGEE. The CDR3 loop spans 15 amino acids. The V end lost 2 bases, the J end lost 1 base, and 12 bases lay between the germline ends. Filled out from reference TRBV9 and TRBJ2-5, the complete variable domain reads DSGVTQTPKHLITATGQRVTLRCSPRSGDLSVYWYQQSLDQGLQFLIQYYNGEERAKGNILERFSAQQFPDLHSELNLSSLELGDSALYFCASSVSPGPQETQYFGPGTRLLVL.

The chain employs TRBV5-1 and TRBJ1-6; 9 bases fit TRBD1. The CDR3 has 12 amino acids. Germline V gene sequence: CDR1 SGHRS, CDR2 YFSETQ. Losses at the gene ends were 8 bases for V and 10 bases for J; bases not matched to a gene: 4. The CDR3 DNA sequence: TGCGCCAGTGGGACAGGGCGGTCACCCCTCCACTTT. It encodes CASGTGRSPLHF.